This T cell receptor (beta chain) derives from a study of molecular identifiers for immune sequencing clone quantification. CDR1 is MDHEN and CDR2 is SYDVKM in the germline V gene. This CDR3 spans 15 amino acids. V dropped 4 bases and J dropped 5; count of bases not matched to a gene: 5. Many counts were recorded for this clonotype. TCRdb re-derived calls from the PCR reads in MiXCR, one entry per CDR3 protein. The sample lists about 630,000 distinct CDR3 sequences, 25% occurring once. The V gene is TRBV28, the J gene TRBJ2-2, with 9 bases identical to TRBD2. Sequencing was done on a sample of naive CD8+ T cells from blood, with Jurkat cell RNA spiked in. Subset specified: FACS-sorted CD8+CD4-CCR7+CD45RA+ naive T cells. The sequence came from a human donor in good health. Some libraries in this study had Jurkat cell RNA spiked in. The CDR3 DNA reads TGTGCCAGCAGTTATAGCGGGAGACCAACCGGGGAGCTGTTTTTT. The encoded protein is CASSYSGRPTGELFF.